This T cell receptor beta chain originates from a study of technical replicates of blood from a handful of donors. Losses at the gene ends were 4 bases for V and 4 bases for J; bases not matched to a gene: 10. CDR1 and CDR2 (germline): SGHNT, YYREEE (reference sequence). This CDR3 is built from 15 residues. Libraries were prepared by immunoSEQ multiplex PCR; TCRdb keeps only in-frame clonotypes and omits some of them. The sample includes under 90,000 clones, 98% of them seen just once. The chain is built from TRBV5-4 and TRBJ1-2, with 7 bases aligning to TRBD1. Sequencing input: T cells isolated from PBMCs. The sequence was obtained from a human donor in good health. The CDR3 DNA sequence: TGTGCCAGCAGCGGGGCGGGACAGCTAGTCTATGGCTACACCTTC. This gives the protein CASSGAGQLVYGYTF.